This T cell receptor beta chain was sequenced during a study of graft-versus-host responses after intestinal transplantation. In the study overall: Transplants given to recipients were multivisceral, liver-intestinal, or isolated intestinal. After anti-thymocyte globulin induction, recipients took tacrolimus and steroids for three to four years.

With V trimmed by 8 bases and J by 4 bases, 2 bases remained unmatched. Germline CDR1 MNHEY, CDR2 SVGAGI. The CDR3 has 13 residues. Notes on the study in general: GvH clones turned up in recipient marrow; some had shown up first in ileum or blood.

The repertoire was sequenced with immunoSEQ multiplex PCR; TCRdb's copy has only in-frame clones and lacks some. The sample contains about 120,000 clones, approximately 92% of which appear only once. Comment on this clone: Its antigen is unidentified.

The chain employs TRBV6-5 and TRBJ2-7; TRBD2 matches at 13 bases. This TCR derives from a human donor who received an intestinal transplant. The material was unstimulated CD4+ T cells sorted from spleen or lymph node cells, obtained before intestinal transplant. This chain's CDR3 is CASGTSGTYEQYF. The CDR3 DNA sequence: TGTGCCAGCGGGACTAGCGGGACATACGAGCAGTACTTC.